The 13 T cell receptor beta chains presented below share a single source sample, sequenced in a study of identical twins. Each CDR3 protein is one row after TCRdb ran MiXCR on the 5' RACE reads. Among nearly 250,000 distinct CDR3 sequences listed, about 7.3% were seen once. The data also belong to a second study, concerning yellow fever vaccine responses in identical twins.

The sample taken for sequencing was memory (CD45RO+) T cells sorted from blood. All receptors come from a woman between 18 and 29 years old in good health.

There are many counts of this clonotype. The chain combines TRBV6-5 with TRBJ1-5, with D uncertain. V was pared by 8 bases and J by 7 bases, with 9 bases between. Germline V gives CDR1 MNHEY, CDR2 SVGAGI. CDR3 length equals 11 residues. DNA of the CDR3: TGTGCCAGCGGGGTAAACCAGCCCCAGCATTTT. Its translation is CASGVNQPQHF.

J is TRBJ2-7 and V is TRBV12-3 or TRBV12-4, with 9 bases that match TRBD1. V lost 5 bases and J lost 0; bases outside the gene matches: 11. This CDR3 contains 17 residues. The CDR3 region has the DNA TGTGCCAGCAGTCAACCTATCGGACAGGGGAGCTCCTACGAGCAGTACGTC. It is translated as CASSQPIGQGSSYEQYV.

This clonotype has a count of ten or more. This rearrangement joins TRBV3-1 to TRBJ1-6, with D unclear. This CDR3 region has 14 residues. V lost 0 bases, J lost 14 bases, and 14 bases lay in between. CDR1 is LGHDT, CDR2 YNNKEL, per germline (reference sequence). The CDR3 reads CASSQDGVRSSLHF. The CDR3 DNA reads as TGTGCCAGCAGCCAAGATGGAGTGCGGTCATCCCTCCACTTT.

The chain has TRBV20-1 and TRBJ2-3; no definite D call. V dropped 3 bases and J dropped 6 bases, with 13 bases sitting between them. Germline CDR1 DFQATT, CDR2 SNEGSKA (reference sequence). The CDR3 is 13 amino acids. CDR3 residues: CSASLGPADTQYF. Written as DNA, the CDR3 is TGCAGTGCTAGCTTAGGACCGGCGGATACGCAGTATTTT.

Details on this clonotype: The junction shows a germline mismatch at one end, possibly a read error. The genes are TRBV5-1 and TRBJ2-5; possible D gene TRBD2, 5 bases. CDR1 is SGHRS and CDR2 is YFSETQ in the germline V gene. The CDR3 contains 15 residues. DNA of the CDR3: TGCGCCAGCAGCGAACGAGCGGAAAGACAAGAGACCAAGTACTTC. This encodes CASSERAERQETKYF. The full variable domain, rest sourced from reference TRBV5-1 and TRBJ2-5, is KAGVTQTPRYLIKTRGQQVTLSCSPISGHRSVSWYQQTPGQGLQFLFEYFSETQRNKGNFPGRFSGRQFSNSRSEMNVSTLELGDSALYLCASSERAERQETKYFGPGTRLLVL.

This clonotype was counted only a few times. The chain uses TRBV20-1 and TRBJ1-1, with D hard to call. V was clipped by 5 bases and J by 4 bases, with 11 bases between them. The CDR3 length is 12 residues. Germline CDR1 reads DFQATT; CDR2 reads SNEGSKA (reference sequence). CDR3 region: CSALGWSTEAFF. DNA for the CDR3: TGCAGTGCTCTCGGTTGGAGCACTGAAGCTTTCTTT.

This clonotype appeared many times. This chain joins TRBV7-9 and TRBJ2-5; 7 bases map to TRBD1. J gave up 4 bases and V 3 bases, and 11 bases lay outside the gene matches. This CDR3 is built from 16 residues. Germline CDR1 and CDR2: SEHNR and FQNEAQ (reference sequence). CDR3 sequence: CASSFRLDRVGETQYF. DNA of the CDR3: TGTGCCAGCAGCTTTCGGCTTGACAGGGTGGGAGAGACCCAGTACTTC.

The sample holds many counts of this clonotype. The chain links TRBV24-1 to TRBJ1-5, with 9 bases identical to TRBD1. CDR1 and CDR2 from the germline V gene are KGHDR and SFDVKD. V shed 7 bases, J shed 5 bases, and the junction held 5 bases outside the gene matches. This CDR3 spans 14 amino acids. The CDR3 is CATRPGDRDQPQHF. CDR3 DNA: TGTGCCACCAGGCCGGGGGACAGGGATCAGCCCCAGCATTTT.

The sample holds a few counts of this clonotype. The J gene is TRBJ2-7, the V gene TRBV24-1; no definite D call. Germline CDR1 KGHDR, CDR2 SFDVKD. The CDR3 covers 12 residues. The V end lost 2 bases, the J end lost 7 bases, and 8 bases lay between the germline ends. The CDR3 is CATSDSGFEQYF. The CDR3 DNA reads TGTGCCACCAGTGATTCGGGTTTTGAGCAGTACTTC.

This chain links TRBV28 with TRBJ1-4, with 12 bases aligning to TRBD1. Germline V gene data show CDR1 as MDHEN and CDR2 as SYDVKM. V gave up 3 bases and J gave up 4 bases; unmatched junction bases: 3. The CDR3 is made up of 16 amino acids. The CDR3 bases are TGTGCCAGCAGTTTGGGGACAGGGGGCATTAATGAAAAACTGTTTTTT. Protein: CASSLGTGGINEKLFF.

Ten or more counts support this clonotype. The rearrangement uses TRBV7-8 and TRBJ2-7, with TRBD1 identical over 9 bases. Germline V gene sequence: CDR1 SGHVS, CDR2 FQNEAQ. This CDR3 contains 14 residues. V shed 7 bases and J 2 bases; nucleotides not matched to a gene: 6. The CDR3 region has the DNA TGTGCCAGCACCCGGACAGGGGCCACCTACGAGCAGTACTTC. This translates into CASTRTGATYEQYF.

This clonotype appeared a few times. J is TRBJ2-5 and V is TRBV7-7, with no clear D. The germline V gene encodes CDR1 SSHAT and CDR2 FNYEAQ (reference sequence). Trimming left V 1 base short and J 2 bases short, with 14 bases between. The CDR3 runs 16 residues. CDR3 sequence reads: CASSLGVSIPQETQYF. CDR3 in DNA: TGTGCCAGCAGCTTAGGTGTGAGCATCCCACAAGAGACCCAGTACTTC.

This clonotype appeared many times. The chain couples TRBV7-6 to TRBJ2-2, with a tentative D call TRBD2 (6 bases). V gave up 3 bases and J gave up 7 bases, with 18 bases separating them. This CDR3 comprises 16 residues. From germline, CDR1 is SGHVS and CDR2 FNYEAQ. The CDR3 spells CASSFVPGGPDGELFF. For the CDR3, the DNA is TGTGCCAGCAGCTTCGTGCCCGGGGGTCCAGACGGGGAGCTGTTTTTT.